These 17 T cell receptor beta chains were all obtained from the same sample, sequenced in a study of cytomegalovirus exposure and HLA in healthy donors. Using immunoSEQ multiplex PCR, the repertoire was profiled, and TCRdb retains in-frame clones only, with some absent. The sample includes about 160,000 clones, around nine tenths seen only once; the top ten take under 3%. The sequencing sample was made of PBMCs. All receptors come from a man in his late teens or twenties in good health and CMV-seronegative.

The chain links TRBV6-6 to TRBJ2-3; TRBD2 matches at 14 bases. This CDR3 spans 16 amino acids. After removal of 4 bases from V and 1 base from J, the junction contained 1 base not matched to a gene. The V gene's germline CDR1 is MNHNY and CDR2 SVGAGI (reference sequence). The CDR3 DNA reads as TGTGCCAGCAGTTCGGGACTAGCGGGGGGCACAGATACGCAGTATTTT. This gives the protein CASSSGLAGGTDTQYF.

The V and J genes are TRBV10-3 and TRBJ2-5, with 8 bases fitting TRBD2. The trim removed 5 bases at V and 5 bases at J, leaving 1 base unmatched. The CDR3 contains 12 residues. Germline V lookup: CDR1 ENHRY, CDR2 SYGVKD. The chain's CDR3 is CAISRGGETQYF. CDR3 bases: TGTGCCATCAGTCGGGGGGGGGAGACCCAGTACTTC.

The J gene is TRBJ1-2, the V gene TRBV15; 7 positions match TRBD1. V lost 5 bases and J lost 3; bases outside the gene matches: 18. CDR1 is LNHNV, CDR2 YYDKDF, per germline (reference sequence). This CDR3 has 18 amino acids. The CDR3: CATSPLGDSRDRYYGYTF. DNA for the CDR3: TGTGCCACCAGCCCCCTGGGGGACAGTCGGGATAGATACTATGGCTACACCTTC. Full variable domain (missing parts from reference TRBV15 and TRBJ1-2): DAMVIQNPRYQVTQFGKPVTLSCSQTLNHNVMYWYQQKSSQAPKLLFHYYDKDFNNEADTPDNFQSRRPNTSFCFLDIRSPGLGDTAMYLCATSPLGDSRDRYYGYTFGSGTRLTVV.

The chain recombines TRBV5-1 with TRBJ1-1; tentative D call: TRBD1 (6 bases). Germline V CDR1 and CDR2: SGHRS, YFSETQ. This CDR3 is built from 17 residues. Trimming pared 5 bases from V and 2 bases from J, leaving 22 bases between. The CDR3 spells CASRPPLEGHPNTEAFF. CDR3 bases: TGCGCCAGCAGACCACCCCTAGAGGGACACCCCAACACTGAAGCTTTCTTT.

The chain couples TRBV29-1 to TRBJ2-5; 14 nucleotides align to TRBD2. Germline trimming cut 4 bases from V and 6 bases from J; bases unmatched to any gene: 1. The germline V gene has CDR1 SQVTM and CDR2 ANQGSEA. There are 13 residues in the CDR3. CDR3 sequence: CSVGTSGGKTQYF. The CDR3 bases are TGCAGCGTTGGGACTAGCGGGGGGAAGACCCAGTACTTC.

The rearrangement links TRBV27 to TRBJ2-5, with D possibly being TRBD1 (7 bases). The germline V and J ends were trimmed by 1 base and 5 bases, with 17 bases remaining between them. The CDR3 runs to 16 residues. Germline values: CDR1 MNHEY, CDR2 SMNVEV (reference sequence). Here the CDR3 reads CASSLLLGGGSETQYF. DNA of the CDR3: TGTGCCAGCAGTTTATTGCTCGGAGGGGGCTCCGAGACCCAGTACTTC.

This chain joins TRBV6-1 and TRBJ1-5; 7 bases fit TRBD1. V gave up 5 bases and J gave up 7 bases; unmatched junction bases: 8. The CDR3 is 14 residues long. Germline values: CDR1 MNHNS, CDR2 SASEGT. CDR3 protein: CASSHDRAGQPQHF. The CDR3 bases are TGTGCCAGCAGTCACGACAGGGCTGGGCAGCCCCAGCATTTT.

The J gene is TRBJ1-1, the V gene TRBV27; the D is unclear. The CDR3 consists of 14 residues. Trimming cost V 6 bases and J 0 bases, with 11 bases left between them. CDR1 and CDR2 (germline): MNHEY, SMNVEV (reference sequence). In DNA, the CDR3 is TGTGCCAGCAGGTCAGAGGTGCTGAACACTGAAGCTTTCTTT. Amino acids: CASRSEVLNTEAFF.

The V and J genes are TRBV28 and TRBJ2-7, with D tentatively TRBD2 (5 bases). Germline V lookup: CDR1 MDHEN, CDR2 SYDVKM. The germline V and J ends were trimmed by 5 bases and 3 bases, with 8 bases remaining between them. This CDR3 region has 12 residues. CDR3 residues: CASSVRGYEQYF. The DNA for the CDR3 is TGTGCCAGCAGTGTACGGGGCTACGAGCAGTACTTC.

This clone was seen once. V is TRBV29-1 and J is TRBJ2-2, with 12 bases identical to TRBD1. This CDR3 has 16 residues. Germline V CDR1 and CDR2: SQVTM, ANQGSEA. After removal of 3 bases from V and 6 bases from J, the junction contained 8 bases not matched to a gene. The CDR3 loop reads CSVDLPRDRGPGELFF. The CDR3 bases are TGCAGCGTTGATTTACCCCGGGACAGGGGGCCCGGGGAGCTGTTTTTT.

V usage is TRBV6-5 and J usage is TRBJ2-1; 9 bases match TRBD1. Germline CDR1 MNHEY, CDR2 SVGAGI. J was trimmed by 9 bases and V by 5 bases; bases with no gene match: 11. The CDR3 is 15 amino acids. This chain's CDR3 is CASSIDGQGWGEQFF. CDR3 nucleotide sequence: TGTGCCAGCAGTATCGACGGACAGGGGTGGGGTGAGCAGTTCTTC.

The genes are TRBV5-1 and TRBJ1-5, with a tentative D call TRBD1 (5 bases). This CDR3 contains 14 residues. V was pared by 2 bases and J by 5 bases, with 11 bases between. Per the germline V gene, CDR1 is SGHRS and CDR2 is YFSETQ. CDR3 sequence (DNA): TGCGCCAGCAGCTTCGACAGCCAGTATCAGCCCCAGCATTTT. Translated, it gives CASSFDSQYQPQHF.

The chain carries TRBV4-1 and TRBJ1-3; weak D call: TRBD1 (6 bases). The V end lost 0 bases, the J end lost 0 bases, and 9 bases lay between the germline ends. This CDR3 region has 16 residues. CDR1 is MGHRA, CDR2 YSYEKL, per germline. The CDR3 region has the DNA TGCGCCAGCAGCCAAGATGGGACAAACTCTGGAAACACCATATATTTT. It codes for CASSQDGTNSGNTIYF.

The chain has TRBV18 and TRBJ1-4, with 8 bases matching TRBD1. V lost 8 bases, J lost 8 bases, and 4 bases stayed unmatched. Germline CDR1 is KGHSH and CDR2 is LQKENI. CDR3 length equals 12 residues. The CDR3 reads CASRTGSEKLFF. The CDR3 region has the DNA TGTGCCAGCAGGACAGGGTCCGAAAAACTGTTTTTT. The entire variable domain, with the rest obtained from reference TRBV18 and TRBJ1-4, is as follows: NAGVMQNPRHLVRRRGQEARLRCSPMKGHSHVYWYRQLPEEGLKFMVYLQKENIIDESGMPKERFSAEFPKEGPSILRIQQVVRGDSAAYFCASRTGSEKLFFGSGTQLSVL.

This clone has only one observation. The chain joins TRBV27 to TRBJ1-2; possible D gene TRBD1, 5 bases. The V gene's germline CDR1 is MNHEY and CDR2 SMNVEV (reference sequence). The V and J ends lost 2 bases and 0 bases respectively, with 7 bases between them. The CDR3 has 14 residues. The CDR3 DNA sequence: TGTGCCAGCAGTTTACGGGGGTCTAACTATGGCTACACCTTC. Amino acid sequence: CASSLRGSNYGYTF.

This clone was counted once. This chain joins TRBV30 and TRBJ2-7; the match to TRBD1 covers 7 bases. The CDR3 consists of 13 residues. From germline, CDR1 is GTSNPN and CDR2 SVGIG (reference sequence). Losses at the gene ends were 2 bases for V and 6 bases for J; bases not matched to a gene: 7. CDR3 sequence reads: CAWSSTTGSEQYV. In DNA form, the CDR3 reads TGTGCCTGGAGTTCCACGACAGGGTCCGAGCAGTACGTC.

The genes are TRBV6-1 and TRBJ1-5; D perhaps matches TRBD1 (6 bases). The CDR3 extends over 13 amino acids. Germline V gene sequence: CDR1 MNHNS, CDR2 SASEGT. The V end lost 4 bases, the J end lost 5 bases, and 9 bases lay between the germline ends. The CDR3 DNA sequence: TGTGCCAGCAGTGTACAGGGATATCAGCCCCAGCATTTT. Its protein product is CASSVQGYQPQHF.